These 28 T cell receptor beta chains share one sample of origin, sequenced in a study of blood T cell repertoires in COVID-19. Profiled with immunoSEQ multiplex PCR; TCRdb holds only in-frame clones, not every one. This sample has about 260,000 clones; just under 90% occur once, and the top ten carry around 0.87%. The sequenced material came from PBMCs or T cells enriched from blood (not recorded which). The receptors here all came from a man between 45 and 60 years old who had been exposed to COVID-19.

The V and J genes are TRBV5-1 and TRBJ2-3, with D hard to call. The CDR3 loop spans 12 amino acids. Germline V lookup: CDR1 SGHRS, CDR2 YFSETQ. Deletions cut 4 bases from V and 1 base from J, with 4 bases between. CDR3 sequence: CASSSRTDTQYF. The DNA of the CDR3 is TGCGCCAGCAGCAGCCGCACAGATACGCAGTATTTT.

The chain has TRBV5-1 and TRBJ1-6; possible D gene TRBD1, 5 bases. Trimming took 7 bases from V and 0 from J, leaving 11 bases between them. This CDR3 region has 15 residues. Germline assignment: CDR1 SGHRS and CDR2 YFSETQ. CDR3 residues: CASRGESSYNSPLHF. CDR3 coding DNA: TGCGCCAGCCGGGGGGAAAGCTCCTATAATTCACCCCTCCACTTT.

This clone was observed a single time. J is TRBJ1-1 and V is TRBV6-5; D may be TRBD1 (6 bases). The CDR3 has 15 amino acids. Between the trimmed V and J ends, which lost 7 bases and 4 bases, there was a span of 19 bases. Germline CDR1 is MNHEY and CDR2 is SVGAGI. The CDR3 protein is CASTSPGRGITEAFF. The CDR3 nucleotides are TGTGCCAGCACTTCGCCCGGGAGGGGGATCACTGAAGCTTTCTTT.

The chain links TRBV4-1 to TRBJ2-5; 9 bases agree with TRBD2. CDR3 length: 17 amino acids. V dropped 1 base and J dropped 1; count of bases not matched to a gene: 7. Per germline, CDR1 MGHRA and CDR2 YSYEKL. This CDR3 is CASSQGGLAGFQETQYF. CDR3 in DNA: TGCGCCAGCAGCCAAGGCGGGCTAGCGGGGTTCCAAGAGACCCAGTACTTC.

V is TRBV2 and J is TRBJ1-3; 7 bases agree with TRBD1. The CDR3 is 14 residues long. V dropped 4 bases and J dropped 4; count of bases not matched to a gene: 4. Germline V gives CDR1 SNHLY, CDR2 FYNNEI. The CDR3, as DNA: TGTGCCAGCAGTGGACAGGGAGCAGGAAACACCATATATTTT. This sequence encodes CASSGQGAGNTIYF.

This chain joins TRBV6-5 and TRBJ1-2, with D tentatively TRBD1 (5 bases). The CDR3 consists of 13 residues. V was trimmed by 4 bases and J by 4 bases, leaving 10 bases between them. Germline V gene lookup returns CDR1 MNHEY and CDR2 SVGAGI. CDR3 sequence (DNA): TGTGCCAGCAGTTCGACAGAACTCTATGGCTACACCTTC. Translated: CASSSTELYGYTF.

The chain carries TRBV28 and TRBJ2-7, with D possibly matching TRBD2 (5 bases). V gave up 2 bases and J gave up 2 bases, with 7 bases separating them. The CDR3 loop spans 13 amino acids. The V gene's germline CDR1 is MDHEN and CDR2 SYDVKM. This chain's CDR3 is CASSLRGPYEQYV. For the CDR3, the DNA is TGTGCCAGCAGTTTACGCGGGCCCTACGAGCAGTACGTC.

The chain links TRBV5-1 to TRBJ2-1, with 8 bases identical to TRBD1. This CDR3 contains 14 residues. Germline V gene lookup returns CDR1 SGHRS and CDR2 YFSETQ. The V gene end was trimmed by 3 bases and the J gene end by 7 bases; junction bases not matched to a gene: 6. Here the CDR3 reads CASSSMDRVNEQFF. The CDR3 DNA reads TGCGCCAGCAGCTCTATGGACAGGGTGAATGAGCAGTTCTTC.

The gene calls are TRBV3-1 (or the pseudogene TRBV3-2) and TRBJ2-6; a weak D match, TRBD1 (6 bases). With 5 bases removed from V and 2 bases from J, the gap between germline ends came to 10 bases. Germline V gene lookup returns CDR1 LGHDT and CDR2 YNNKEL (reference sequence). The CDR3 spans 15 residues. The CDR3 here is CASSSQGAGANVLTF. The CDR3 nucleotides are TGTGCCAGCAGCTCACAGGGTGCTGGGGCCAACGTCCTGACTTTC.

This clone was seen once. V and J are TRBV7-9 and TRBJ1-5; 9 positions match TRBD1. CDR1 is SEHNR and CDR2 is FQNEAQ in the germline V gene (reference sequence). After removal of 1 base from V and 4 bases from J, the junction contained 5 bases not matched to a gene. The CDR3 has 16 amino acids. The CDR3 reads CASSLGFGTGNQPQHF. The CDR3, as DNA: TGTGCCAGCAGCTTAGGTTTCGGGACAGGGAATCAGCCCCAGCATTTT.

J is TRBJ2-5 and V is TRBV5-1; D unresolved. CDR1 is SGHRS and CDR2 is YFSETQ in the germline V gene. The V end was cut by 1 base, the J end by 2 bases, with 12 bases between. The CDR3 consists of 15 residues. CDR3 in amino acids: CASSLSLPIQETQYF. CDR3 coding DNA: TGCGCCAGCAGCTTGTCACTTCCAATACAAGAGACCCAGTACTTC.

The chain recombines TRBV2 with TRBJ2-2; a possible D gene is TRBD2 (6 bases). Germline CDR1 is SNHLY and CDR2 is FYNNEI. The CDR3 runs 15 residues. V was trimmed by 3 bases and J by 6 bases, leaving 14 bases between them. The CDR3 here is CASSDQTRRAGELFF. For the CDR3, the DNA is TGTGCCAGCAGTGATCAGACTCGGAGGGCCGGGGAGCTGTTTTTT.

The chain links TRBV27 to TRBJ2-3, with a weak D call TRBD1 (5 bases). The V gene's germline CDR1 is MNHEY and CDR2 SMNVEV (reference sequence). The CDR3 extends over 18 amino acids. Deletions cut 3 bases from V and 2 bases from J, with 21 bases between. DNA of the CDR3: TGTGCCAGCAGTTTGACAGAACAGTTTTGGCACACCACAGATACGCAGTATTTT. It is translated as CASSLTEQFWHTTDTQYF.

The V call is TRBV4-1, the J call TRBJ2-3; D ambiguous. Germline V lookup: CDR1 MGHRA, CDR2 YSYEKL. The CDR3 extends over 14 amino acids. With 4 bases removed from V and 2 bases from J, the gap between germline ends came to 10 bases. CDR3 in DNA: TGCGCCAGCAGCCTACTCCTGATCACAGATACGCAGTATTTT. This encodes CASSLLLITDTQYF.

The chain links TRBV5-1 to TRBJ2-7; TRBD1 might be the D (5 bases). The V and J ends lost 0 bases and 3 bases respectively, with 10 bases between them. The germline V gene encodes CDR1 SGHRS and CDR2 YFSETQ. The CDR3 totals 14 residues. CDR3 in amino acids: CASSLADSYYEQYF. CDR3 sequence (DNA): TGCGCCAGCAGCTTGGCCGACAGTTACTACGAGCAGTACTTC.

The rearrangement uses TRBV5-1 and TRBJ1-1; 9 nucleotides match TRBD1. The V segment lost 4 bases and the J segment 5 bases; nucleotides outside the gene matches: 6. Germline V gene lookup returns CDR1 SGHRS and CDR2 YFSETQ. CDR3 length: 14 amino acids. The CDR3 region is CASSLRDRETEAFF. In DNA, the CDR3 is TGCGCCAGCAGCCTCCGGGACAGGGAAACTGAAGCTTTCTTT.

This sequence joins TRBV18 and TRBJ1-4; TRBD1 is a possible D gene (6 bases). This CDR3 has 15 amino acids. V was clipped by 2 bases and J by 7 bases, with 14 bases between them. Germline CDR1 reads KGHSH; CDR2 reads LQKENI. CDR3 DNA: TGTGCCAGCTCACCAGGGGGCACCCGGAGTGAAAAACTGTTTTTT. Its translation: CASSPGGTRSEKLFF.

This clone is a singleton in its sample. J is TRBJ2-7 and V is TRBV10-1; 7 nucleotides align to TRBD2. Germline trimming cut 7 bases from V and 2 bases from J; bases unmatched to any gene: 14. Germline CDR1 WNHNN, CDR2 SYGVQD (reference sequence). This CDR3 is 16 amino acids long. As DNA, the CDR3 is TGCGCCAGCACCCGGGACTACTCTATCCATCCCTACGAGCAGTACGTC. It is translated as CASTRDYSIHPYEQYV.

The chain links TRBV2 to TRBJ2-7; TRBD2 matches at 10 bases. With V trimmed by 4 bases and J by 6 bases, 9 bases remained unmatched. Germline V gene sequence: CDR1 SNHLY, CDR2 FYNNEI. The CDR3 runs 15 residues. The CDR3 sequence: CASSVRLAGVSEQYV. For the CDR3, the DNA is TGTGCCAGCAGTGTGAGGCTAGCGGGAGTATCCGAGCAGTACGTC.

The chain employs TRBV5-1 and TRBJ1-5, with a weak D call TRBD1 (5 bases). Trimming took off 2 bases at V and 9 bases at J, with 15 bases between the two ends. Germline-derived CDR1 and CDR2 are SGHRS and YFSETQ. The length of the CDR3 is 14 residues. CDR3 sequence: CASSLISGFGPQHF. CDR3 DNA: TGCGCCAGCAGCTTAATATCAGGGTTCGGGCCCCAGCATTTT.

This sequence joins TRBV2 and TRBJ1-6; TRBD1 matches 9 bases. Looked up from germline, CDR1 is SNHLY and CDR2 is FYNNEI. The junction had 7 bases not matched to a gene; V was cut back by 6 bases and J by 7 bases. CDR3 length: 15 residues. CDR3 loop: CASRFRDRVNSPLHF. The CDR3 region has the DNA TGTGCCAGCAGATTCCGGGACAGGGTGAATTCACCCCTCCACTTT.

The chain employs TRBV11-3 and TRBJ1-2; D gene unclear. The CDR3 is 12 residues long. V was clipped by 1 base and J by 6 bases, with 6 bases between them. Germline V gene sequence: CDR1 SGHNT, CDR2 YENEEA. CDR3 sequence reads: CASSLGVDGYTF. CDR3 DNA sequence: TGTGCCAGCAGCTTAGGCGTTGATGGCTACACCTTC.

The genes are TRBV5-1 and TRBJ1-3; maybe TRBD1 (6 bases). V lost 4 bases and J lost 4, with 9 bases in between. The CDR3 covers 13 residues. Germline assignment: CDR1 SGHRS and CDR2 YFSETQ. The CDR3 region is CASSRGGGNTIYF. The CDR3 DNA sequence: TGCGCCAGCAGCCGAGGGGGAGGAAACACCATATATTTT. Full variable domain (remainder filled in from reference TRBV5-1 and TRBJ1-3): KAGVTQTPRYLIKTRGQQVTLSCSPISGHRSVSWYQQTPGQGLQFLFEYFSETQRNKGNFPGRFSGRQFSNSRSEMNVSTLELGDSALYLCASSRGGGNTIYFGEGSWLTVV.

DNA of the CDR3: TGCACCAGCAGCCAATTAGCGGGAGGGCCCGGGAATGAGCAGTTCTTC. Protein sequence: CTSSQLAGGPGNEQFF. This rearrangement joins TRBV1 to TRBJ2-1; TRBD2 is taken as the D call from the table, unchecked against the DNA. TRBV1 constitutes a pseudogene. There are 16 residues in the CDR3.

The CDR3 DNA reads as TGTGCCAGCAGATACCAGGGGTCACCCCTCCACTTT. This encodes CASRYQGSPLHF. V usage is TRBV2 and J usage is TRBJ1-6; D perhaps matches TRBD1 (6 bases). The V end was cut by 6 bases, the J end by 10 bases, with 10 bases between. This CDR3 contains 12 residues. CDR1 is SNHLY, CDR2 FYNNEI, per germline.

CDR3 in amino acids: CASLLGLARYNEQFF. The CDR3 nucleotides are TGTGCCAGCCTCCTCGGGCTAGCGAGATACAATGAGCAGTTCTTC. J is TRBJ2-1 and V is TRBV7-2; weak D call: TRBD2 (6 bases). The CDR3 loop spans 15 amino acids. CDR1 and CDR2 from the germline V gene are SGHTA and FQGNSA. Deletions cut 8 bases from V and 4 bases from J, with 18 bases between. The whole variable domain, remainder taken from reference TRBV7-2 and TRBJ2-1, is GAGVSQSPSNKVTEKGKDVELRCDPISGHTALYWYRQSLGQGLEFLIYFQGNSAPDKSGLPSDRFSAERTGGSVSTLTIQRTQQEDSAVYLCASLLGLARYNEQFFGPGTRLTVL.

This chain links TRBV5-1 with TRBJ1-2; D gene uncertain. V gave up 3 bases and J gave up 6 bases, with 15 bases separating them. There are 14 residues in the CDR3. Germline CDR1 reads SGHRS; CDR2 reads YFSETQ. In DNA form, the CDR3 reads TGCGCCAGCAGCTGGGTGGGCAGAGCGGATGGCTACACCTTC. This codes for CASSWVGRADGYTF.

The J gene is TRBJ1-3, the V gene TRBV19; D is uncertain. Trimming cost V 7 bases and J 9 bases, with 19 bases left between them. Germline CDR1 and CDR2: LNHDA and SQIVND (reference sequence). The CDR3 runs 14 residues. The CDR3 loop is CASNLFGGTGTIYF. The CDR3 DNA reads as TGTGCCAGTAACCTATTCGGCGGTACGGGCACCATATATTTT.